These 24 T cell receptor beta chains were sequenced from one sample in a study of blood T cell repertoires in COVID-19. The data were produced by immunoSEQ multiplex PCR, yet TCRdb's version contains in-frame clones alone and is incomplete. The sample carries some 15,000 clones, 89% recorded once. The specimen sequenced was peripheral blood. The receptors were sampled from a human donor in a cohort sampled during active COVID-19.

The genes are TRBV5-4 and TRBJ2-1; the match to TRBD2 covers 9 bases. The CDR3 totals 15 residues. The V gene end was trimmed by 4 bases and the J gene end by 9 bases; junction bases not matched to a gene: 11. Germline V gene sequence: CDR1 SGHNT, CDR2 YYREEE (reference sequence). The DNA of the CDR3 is TGTGCCAGCAGCACTTTAGCGGGGGAGTCGACTGAGCAGTTCTTC. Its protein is CASSTLAGESTEQFF.

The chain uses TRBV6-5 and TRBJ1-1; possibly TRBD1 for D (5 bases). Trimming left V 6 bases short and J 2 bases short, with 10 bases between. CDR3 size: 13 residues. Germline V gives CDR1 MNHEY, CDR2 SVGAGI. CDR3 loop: CASSPQGNTEAFF. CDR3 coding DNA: TGTGCCAGCAGCCCCCAGGGAAACACTGAAGCTTTCTTT.

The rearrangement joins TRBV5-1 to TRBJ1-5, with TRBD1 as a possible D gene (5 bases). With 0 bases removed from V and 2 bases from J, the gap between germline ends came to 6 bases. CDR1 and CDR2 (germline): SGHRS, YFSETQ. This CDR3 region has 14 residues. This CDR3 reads CASSLEGRNQPQHF. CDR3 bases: TGCGCCAGCAGCTTGGAGGGGCGCAATCAGCCCCAGCATTTT.

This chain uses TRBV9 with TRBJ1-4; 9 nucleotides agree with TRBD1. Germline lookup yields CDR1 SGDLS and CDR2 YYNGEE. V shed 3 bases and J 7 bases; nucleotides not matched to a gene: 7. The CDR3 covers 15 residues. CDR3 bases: TGTGCCAGCAGCGCGGGACAGGGCTCAGTTGAAAAACTGTTTTTT. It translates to CASSAGQGSVEKLFF.

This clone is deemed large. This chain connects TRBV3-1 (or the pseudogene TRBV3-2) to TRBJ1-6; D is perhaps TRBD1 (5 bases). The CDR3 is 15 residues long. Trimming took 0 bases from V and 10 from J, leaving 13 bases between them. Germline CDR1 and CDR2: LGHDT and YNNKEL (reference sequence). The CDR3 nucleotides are TGTGCCAGCAGCCAAGATTTAGGGGCAGGATCACCCCTCCACTTT. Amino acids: CASSQDLGAGSPLHF.

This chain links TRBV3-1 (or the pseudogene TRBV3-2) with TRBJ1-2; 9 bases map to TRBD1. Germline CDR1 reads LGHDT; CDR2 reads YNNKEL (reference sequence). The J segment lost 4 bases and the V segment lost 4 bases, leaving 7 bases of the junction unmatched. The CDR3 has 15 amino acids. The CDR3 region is CASSLDRGTPYGYTF. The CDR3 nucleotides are TGTGCCAGCAGCCTCGACAGGGGGACGCCCTATGGCTACACCTTC.

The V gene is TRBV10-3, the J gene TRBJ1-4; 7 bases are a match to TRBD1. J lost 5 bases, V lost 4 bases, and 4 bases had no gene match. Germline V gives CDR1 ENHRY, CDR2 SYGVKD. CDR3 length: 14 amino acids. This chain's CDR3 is CAISAGTVNEKLFF. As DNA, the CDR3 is TGTGCCATCAGTGCTGGGACAGTAAATGAAAAACTGTTTTTT.

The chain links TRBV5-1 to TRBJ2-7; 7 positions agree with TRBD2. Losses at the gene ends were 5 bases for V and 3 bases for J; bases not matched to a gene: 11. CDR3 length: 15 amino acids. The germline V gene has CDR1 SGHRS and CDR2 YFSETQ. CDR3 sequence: CASRPTAGDHYEQYF. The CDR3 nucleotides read TGCGCCAGCAGACCCACGGCGGGGGACCACTACGAGCAGTACTTC.

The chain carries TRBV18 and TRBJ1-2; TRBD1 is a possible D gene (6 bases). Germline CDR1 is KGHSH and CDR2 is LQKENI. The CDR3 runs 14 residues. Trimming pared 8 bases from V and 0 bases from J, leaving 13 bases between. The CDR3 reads CASGQSSSNYGYTF. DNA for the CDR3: TGTGCCAGCGGACAGTCGAGTTCTAACTATGGCTACACCTTC.

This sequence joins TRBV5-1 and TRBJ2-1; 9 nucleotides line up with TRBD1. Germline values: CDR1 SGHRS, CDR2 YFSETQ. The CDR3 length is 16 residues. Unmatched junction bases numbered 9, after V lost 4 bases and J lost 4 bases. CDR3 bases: TGCGCCAGCAGCAAGATTGACAGGGGGTTATACAATGAGCAGTTCTTC. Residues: CASSKIDRGLYNEQFF.

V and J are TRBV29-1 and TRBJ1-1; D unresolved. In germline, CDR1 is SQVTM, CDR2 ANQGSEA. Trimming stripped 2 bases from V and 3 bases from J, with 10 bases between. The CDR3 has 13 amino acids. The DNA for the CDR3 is TGCAGCGTTGAACTCCAGTCAGACACTGAAGCTTTCTTT. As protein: CSVELQSDTEAFF. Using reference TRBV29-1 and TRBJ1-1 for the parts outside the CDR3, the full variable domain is SAVISQKPSRDICQRGTSLTIQCQVDSQVTMMFWYRQQPGQSLTLIATANQGSEATYESGFVIDKFPISRPNLTFSTLTVSNMSPEDSSIYLCSVELQSDTEAFFGQGTRLTVV.

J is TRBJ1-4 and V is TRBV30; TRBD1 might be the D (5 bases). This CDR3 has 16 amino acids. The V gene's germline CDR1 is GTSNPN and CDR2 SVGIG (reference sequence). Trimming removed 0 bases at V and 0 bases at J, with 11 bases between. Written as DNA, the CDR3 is TGTGCCTGGAGTGTGGGCGGGACTGCAACTAATGAAAAACTGTTTTTT. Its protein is CAWSVGGTATNEKLFF.

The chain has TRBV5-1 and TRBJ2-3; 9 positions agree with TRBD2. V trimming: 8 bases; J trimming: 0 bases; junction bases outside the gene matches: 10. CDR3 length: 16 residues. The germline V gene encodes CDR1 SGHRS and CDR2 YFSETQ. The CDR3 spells CASSSGGAWSTDTQYF. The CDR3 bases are TGCGCCAGTAGTAGCGGGGGCGCCTGGAGCACAGATACGCAGTATTTT. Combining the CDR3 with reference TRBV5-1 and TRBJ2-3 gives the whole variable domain KAGVTQTPRYLIKTRGQQVTLSCSPISGHRSVSWYQQTPGQGLQFLFEYFSETQRNKGNFPGRFSGRQFSNSRSEMNVSTLELGDSALYLCASSSGGAWSTDTQYFGPGTRLTVL.

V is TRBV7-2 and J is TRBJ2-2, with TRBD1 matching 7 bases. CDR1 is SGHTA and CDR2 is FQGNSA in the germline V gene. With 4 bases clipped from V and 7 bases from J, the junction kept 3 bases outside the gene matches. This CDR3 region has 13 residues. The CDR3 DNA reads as TGTGCCAGCAGCTCAGGGGGACACGGGGAGCTGTTTTTT. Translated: CASSSGGHGELFF.

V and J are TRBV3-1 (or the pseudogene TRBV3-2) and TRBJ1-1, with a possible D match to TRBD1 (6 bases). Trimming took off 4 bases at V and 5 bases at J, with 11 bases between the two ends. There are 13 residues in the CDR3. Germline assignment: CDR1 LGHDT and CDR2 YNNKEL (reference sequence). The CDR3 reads CASSRGQGTEAFF. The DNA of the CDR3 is TGTGCCAGCAGCCGTGGGCAGGGGACTGAAGCTTTCTTT.

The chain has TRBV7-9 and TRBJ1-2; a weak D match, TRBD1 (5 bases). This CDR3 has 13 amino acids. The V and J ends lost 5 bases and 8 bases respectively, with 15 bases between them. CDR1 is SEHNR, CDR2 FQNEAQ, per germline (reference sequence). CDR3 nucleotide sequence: TGTGCCAGCAGCCAGGATGACAGCGGGGGCTACACCTTC. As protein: CASSQDDSGGYTF.

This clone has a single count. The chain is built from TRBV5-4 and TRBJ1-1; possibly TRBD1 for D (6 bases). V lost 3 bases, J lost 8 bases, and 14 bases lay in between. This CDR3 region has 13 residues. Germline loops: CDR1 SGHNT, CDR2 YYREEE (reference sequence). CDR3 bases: TGTGCCAGCAGCTACAGGGTGGAAGCCGAAGCTTTCTTT. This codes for CASSYRVEAEAFF.

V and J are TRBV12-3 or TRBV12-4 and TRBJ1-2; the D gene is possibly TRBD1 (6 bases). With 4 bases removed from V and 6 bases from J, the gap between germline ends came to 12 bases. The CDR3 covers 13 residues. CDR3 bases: TGTGCCAGCAGTTCAGGACAGTATGATGGCTACACCTTC. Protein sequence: CASSSGQYDGYTF.

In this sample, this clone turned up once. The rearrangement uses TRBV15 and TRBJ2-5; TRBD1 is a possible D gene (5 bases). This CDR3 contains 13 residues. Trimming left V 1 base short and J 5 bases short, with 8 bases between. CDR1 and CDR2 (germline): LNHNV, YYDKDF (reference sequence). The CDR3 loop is CATSRVGPETQYF. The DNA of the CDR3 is TGTGCCACCAGCAGAGTGGGGCCGGAGACCCAGTACTTC. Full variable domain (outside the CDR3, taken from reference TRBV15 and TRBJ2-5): DAMVIQNPRYQVTQFGKPVTLSCSQTLNHNVMYWYQQKSSQAPKLLFHYYDKDFNNEADTPDNFQSRRPNTSFCFLDIRSPGLGDTAMYLCATSRVGPETQYFGPGTRLLVL.

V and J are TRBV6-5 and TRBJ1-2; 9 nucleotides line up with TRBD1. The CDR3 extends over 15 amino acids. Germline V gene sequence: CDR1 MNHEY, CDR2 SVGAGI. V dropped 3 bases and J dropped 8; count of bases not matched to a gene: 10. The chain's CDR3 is CASSYGRDRVSGYTF. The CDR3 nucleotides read TGTGCCAGCAGTTATGGCCGGGACAGGGTGTCCGGCTACACCTTC.

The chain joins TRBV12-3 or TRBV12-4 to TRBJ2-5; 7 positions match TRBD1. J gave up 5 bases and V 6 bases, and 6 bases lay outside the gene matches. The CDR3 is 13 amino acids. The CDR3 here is CASRTQGSETQYF. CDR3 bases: TGTGCCAGCAGAACACAGGGGAGCGAGACCCAGTACTTC.

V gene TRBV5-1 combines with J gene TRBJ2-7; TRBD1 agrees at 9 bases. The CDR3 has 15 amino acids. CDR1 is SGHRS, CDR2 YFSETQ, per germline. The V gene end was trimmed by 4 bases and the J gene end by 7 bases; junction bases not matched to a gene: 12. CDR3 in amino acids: CASSRLGDRVREQYF. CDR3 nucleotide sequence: TGCGCCAGCAGCCGACTCGGGGACAGGGTTCGGGAGCAGTACTTC.

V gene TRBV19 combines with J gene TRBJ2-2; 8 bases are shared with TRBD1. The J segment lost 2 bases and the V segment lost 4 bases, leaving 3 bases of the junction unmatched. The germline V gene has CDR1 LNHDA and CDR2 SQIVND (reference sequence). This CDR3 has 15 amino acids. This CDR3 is CASSRGQANTGELFF. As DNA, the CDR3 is TGTGCCAGTAGTAGGGGACAGGCAAACACCGGGGAGCTGTTTTTT.

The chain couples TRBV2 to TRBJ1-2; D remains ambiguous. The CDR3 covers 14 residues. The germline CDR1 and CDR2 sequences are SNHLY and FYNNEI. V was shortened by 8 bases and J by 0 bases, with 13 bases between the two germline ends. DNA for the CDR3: TGTGCCAGCGGCCCGAAGTCAGCTAACTATGGCTACACCTTC. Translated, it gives CASGPKSANYGYTF.